The 29 T cell receptor beta chains below come from one sample, sequenced in a study of T cells in Graves' hyperthyroidism and ophthalmopathy. RNA transcripts were the template for amplifying TCR beta CDR3 regions. First-round RT-PCR of the TCR CDR3 relied on the HTBI primer set. MiXCR, applied by TCRdb to the multiplex PCR reads, yields one record per CDR3 protein. This table has under 650,000 distinct CDR3 sequences, about 16% appearing once. The sequenced sample consisted of blood. Every receptor here comes from a young woman with Graves' hyperthyroidism.

The table lists this clonotype with many counts. This chain uses TRBV6-1 with TRBJ2-3; TRBD2 matches at 8 bases. The CDR3 has 13 amino acids. Germline V gives CDR1 MNHNS, CDR2 SASEGT. Trimming took 7 bases from V and 4 from J; bases not matched to a gene: 4. The CDR3, as DNA: TGTGCCAGCACTAGCGGGCACGCAGATACGCAGTATTTT. Its translation: CASTSGHADTQYF.

On this clonotype itself: Being one base from a much bigger clone, this may be a read error. V gene TRBV24-1 combines with J gene TRBJ2-7; 7 bases fit TRBD1. Germline V CDR1 and CDR2: KGHDR, SFDVKD. Trimming took 4 bases from V and 8 from J; bases not matched to a gene: 4. The CDR3 extends over 12 amino acids. The CDR3 loop is CATSERQGQQYF. The CDR3 nucleotides are TGTGCCACCAGTGAGCGACAGGGACAGCAGTACTTC.

The chain employs TRBV4-2 and TRBJ2-7; D is ambiguous. CDR3 length: 14 amino acids. Germline CDR1 and CDR2: LGHNA and YNFKEQ. V lost 0 bases to trimming and J lost 4 bases, with 10 bases between them. The CDR3 loop reads CASSQEVLEYEQYF. CDR3 DNA: TGTGCCAGCAGCCAAGAAGTCTTGGAGTACGAGCAGTACTTC.

The sample holds many counts of this clonotype. This rearrangement joins TRBV7-2 to TRBJ2-4, with D unclear. The CDR3 extends over 14 amino acids. CDR1 SGHTA and CDR2 FQGNSA come from the germline V gene. V was clipped by 5 bases and J by 0 bases, with 8 bases between them. CDR3 residues: CASSLTLAKNIQYF. CDR3 DNA sequence: TGTGCCAGCAGCCTCACCTTAGCCAAAAACATTCAGTACTTC.

To note about this clonotype: Because the CDR3's place on the DNA is in doubt, the DNA is left out and the CDR3 is given as listed by TCRdb. The gene calls are TRBV6-1 and TRBJ2-3; the table's D call TRBD2 went unverified against the DNA. The germline V gene has CDR1 MNHNS and CDR2 SASEGT. With termini counted, the CDR3 has 20 amino acids. This CDR3 is CASSFYICSASYSSTDTQYF.

This rearrangement joins TRBV6-2 or TRBV6-3 to TRBJ2-7; the D gene is possibly TRBD2 (6 bases). Trimming cost V 6 bases and J 0 bases, with 12 bases left between them. CDR3 length: 14 residues. Germline loops: CDR1 MNHEY, CDR2 SVGEGT. The CDR3, as DNA: TGTGCCAGCAGCGGGACTTCGTACTCCTACGAGCAGTACTTC. Encoded protein: CASSGTSYSYEQYF.

This clonotype has a single count. This rearrangement joins TRBV19 to TRBJ2-1; no clear D gene. Per germline, CDR1 LNHDA and CDR2 SQIVND (reference sequence). V shed 1 base and J shed 7 bases, with 8 bases lying between them. The CDR3 spans 13 residues. The chain's CDR3 is CASSIAGINEQFF. The CDR3 bases are TGTGCCAGTAGTATAGCAGGAATTAATGAGCAGTTCTTC.

This clonotype occurred many times. The chain is built from TRBV7-2 and TRBJ2-5; D is unclear. The CDR3 runs to 15 residues. CDR1 and CDR2 (germline): SGHTA, FQGNSA. The germline V and J ends were trimmed by 6 bases and 5 bases, with 19 bases remaining between them. The CDR3 reads CASRGRNLFWETQYF. The CDR3 DNA follows: TGTGCCAGCAGGGGCAGGAACTTATTTTGGGAGACCCAGTACTTC.

J is TRBJ2-7 and V is TRBV5-1; 7 positions match TRBD2. V shed 0 bases, J shed 2 bases, and the junction held 5 bases outside the gene matches. Germline-derived CDR1 and CDR2 are SGHRS and YFSETQ. The CDR3 consists of 15 residues. CDR3 sequence: CASSLAGREPYEQYF. In DNA form, the CDR3 reads TGCGCCAGCAGCTTGGCCGGGCGGGAGCCCTACGAGCAGTACTTC.

This clonotype was seen repeatedly, ten times or more. The CDR3 DNA reads TGTGCCAGCAGTTTCACCAACTCCTACGAGCAGTACTTC. Translating it yields CASSFTNSYEQYF. The rearrangement joins TRBV28 to TRBJ2-7; D is unresolved. This CDR3 is 13 amino acids long. V was pared by 3 bases and J by 0 bases, with 6 bases between. Germline lookup yields CDR1 MDHEN and CDR2 SYDVKM.

The CDR3 region has the DNA TGCGCCAGCAGCCAAGTATTACTTTACACCGGGGAGCTGTTTTTT. The encoded protein is CASSQVLLYTGELFF. V usage is TRBV4-1 and J usage is TRBJ2-2, with D hard to call. V was trimmed by 1 base and J by 3 bases, leaving 9 bases between them. This CDR3 has 15 residues. Germline V gene data show CDR1 as MGHRA and CDR2 as YSYEKL.

A few counts support this clonotype. V usage is TRBV3-1 and J usage is TRBJ1-1; D perhaps matches TRBD1 (6 bases). Trimming stripped 3 bases from V and 6 bases from J, with 17 bases between. CDR3 size: 15 residues. The germline CDR1 and CDR2 sequences are LGHDT and YNNKEL (reference sequence). DNA of the CDR3: TGTGCCAGCAGCCACTCGGGGACAAGGAGGTCTGAAGCTTTCTTT. Translation: CASSHSGTRRSEAFF.

V and J are TRBV2 and TRBJ1-2, with D uncertain. The germline CDR1 and CDR2 sequences are SNHLY and FYNNEI. Deletions cut 10 bases from V and 6 bases from J, with 18 bases between. CDR3 size: 13 residues. CDR3 protein: CATSGTAPDGYTF. DNA for the CDR3: TGTGCCACCTCGGGAACAGCTCCGGATGGCTACACCTTC.

J is TRBJ2-7 and V is TRBV20-1; 8 bases fit TRBD2. This CDR3 is 13 amino acids long. The trim removed 0 bases at V and 3 bases at J, leaving 1 base unmatched. The germline V gene encodes CDR1 DFQATT and CDR2 SNEGSKA (reference sequence). The CDR3 spells CSARETSDYEQYF. The CDR3 nucleotides are TGCAGTGCTAGAGAGACTAGCGACTACGAGCAGTACTTC.

The chain links TRBV10-3 to TRBJ2-7, with 7 positions matching TRBD2. Germline assignment: CDR1 ENHRY and CDR2 SYGVKD. CDR3 length: 15 amino acids. J gave up 5 bases and V 11 bases, and 18 bases lay outside the gene matches. CDR3 bases: TGTGCCCTACGGGGGGATGCGGGAGACCCAGACGAGCAGTACTTC. Its translation is CALRGDAGDPDEQYF.

The table lists this clonotype with many counts. V usage is TRBV20-1 and J usage is TRBJ1-2, with 8 bases lining up with TRBD1. The germline gives CDR1 DFQATT, CDR2 SNEGSKA (reference sequence). This CDR3 contains 13 residues. V lost 1 base to trimming and J lost 7 bases; unmatched junction nucleotides: 5. The CDR3 sequence is CSARVSRGLGYTF. Written as DNA, the CDR3 is TGCAGTGCTAGAGTATCCAGGGGGCTTGGCTACACCTTC.

The gene calls are TRBV7-6 and TRBJ1-2; 7 positions agree with TRBD1. Germline V gene sequence: CDR1 SGHVS, CDR2 FNYEAQ. V lost 5 bases and J lost 3; bases outside the gene matches: 6. The CDR3 has 14 amino acids. This CDR3 is CASSQGGLDYGYTF. The CDR3 coding sequence is TGTGCCAGCAGCCAGGGGGGACTCGACTATGGCTACACCTTC.

This clonotype occurred a few times. The gene calls are TRBV27 and TRBJ1-3, with a possible D match to TRBD1 (5 bases). This CDR3 is built from 13 residues. V was shortened by 6 bases and J by 5 bases, with 11 bases between the two germline ends. CDR1 and CDR2 (germline): MNHEY, SMNVEV (reference sequence). CDR3 coding DNA: TGTGCCAGCAGGGGGGGGGGGAGAAACACCATATATTTT. Its translation: CASRGGGRNTIYF.

The J gene is TRBJ2-7, the V gene TRBV19; maybe TRBD1 (5 bases). Trimming removed 3 bases at V and 3 bases at J, with 12 bases between. The V gene's germline CDR1 is LNHDA and CDR2 SQIVND (reference sequence). The CDR3 totals 14 residues. The CDR3 sequence is CASSMGPPYYEQYF. The CDR3 nucleotides read TGTGCCAGTAGTATGGGGCCCCCTTACTACGAGCAGTACTTC. The full variable domain, its missing parts supplied by reference TRBV19 and TRBJ2-7, is DGGITQSPKYLFRKEGQNVTLSCEQNLNHDAMYWYRQDPGQGLRLIYYSQIVNDFQKGDIAEGYSVSREKKESFPLTVTSAQKNPTAFYLCASSMGPPYYEQYFGPGTRLTVT.

This clonotype was seen only a few times. The chain has TRBV7-6 and TRBJ1-1, with 7 bases lining up with TRBD1. J was trimmed by 11 bases and V by 5 bases; bases with no gene match: 8. The CDR3 spans 12 residues. Germline V gene lookup returns CDR1 SGHVS and CDR2 FNYEAQ. This CDR3 is CASSGGDSRAFF. DNA for the CDR3: TGTGCCAGCAGCGGTGGGGACAGCCGGGCTTTCTTT.

This clonotype was counted between two and nine times. The rearrangement joins TRBV29-1 to TRBJ2-7, with TRBD1 matching 10 bases. Germline CDR1 is SQVTM and CDR2 is ANQGSEA. This CDR3 is built from 14 residues. V lost 6 bases to trimming and J lost 1 base; unmatched junction nucleotides: 6. The CDR3 sequence is CSVVDRGLSYEQYF. The DNA of the CDR3 is TGCAGCGTCGTAGACAGGGGGCTTTCCTACGAGCAGTACTTC.

This clonotype was observed at least ten times. DNA of the CDR3: TGTGCCAGCAGCGGACGAACTAGCGGAGTTCCCTACGAGCAGTACTTC. Protein sequence: CASSGRTSGVPYEQYF. The rearrangement uses TRBV13 and TRBJ2-7, with 8 bases matching TRBD2. This CDR3 has 16 amino acids. Germline V gene lookup returns CDR1 PRHDT and CDR2 FYEKMQ (reference sequence). Trimming removed 5 bases from V and 2 bases from J; junction bases left unmatched: 11. The complete variable domain, with remaining parts taken from reference TRBV13 and TRBJ2-7, reads AAGVIQSPRHLIKEKRETATLKCYPIPRHDTVYWYQQGPGQDPQFLISFYEKMQSDKGSIPDRFSAQQFSDYHSELNMSSLELGDSALYFCASSGRTSGVPYEQYFGPGTRLTVT.

This clonotype was seen a few times. This chain joins TRBV12-3 or TRBV12-4 and TRBJ1-4, with TRBD1 matching 10 bases. The CDR3 covers 14 residues. V was clipped by 6 bases and J by 6 bases; unmatched bases: 4. CDR3 protein: CASRPGTGDEKLFF. CDR3 sequence (DNA): TGTGCCAGCAGACCCGGGACAGGGGATGAAAAACTGTTTTTT.

The rearrangement links TRBV12-3 or TRBV12-4 to TRBJ2-7; either TRBD1 or TRBD2 may supply D (5 bases each). V was shortened by 5 bases and J by 0 bases, with 17 bases between the two germline ends. CDR3 size: 16 residues. The CDR3 sequence is CASSPDRGGHSYEQYF. Here the CDR3 DNA reads TGTGCCAGCAGTCCCGATCGGGGCGGACACTCCTACGAGCAGTACTTC.

This clonotype was picked up a small number of times. This may stem from a read error, because a much larger clone lies one nucleotide away. The chain recombines TRBV20-1 with TRBJ1-2; D unresolved. Germline CDR1 DFQATT, CDR2 SNEGSKA (reference sequence). CDR3 length: 12 amino acids. V was pared by 3 bases and J by 8 bases, with 13 bases between. The CDR3 spells CSARSRAAGYTF. In DNA, the CDR3 is TGCAGTGCTAGGTCGCGGGCTGCGGGCTACACCTTC.

This clonotype occurred many times. The CDR3 loop is CASSPRDLQETQYF. The DNA of the CDR3 is TGTGCCAGCAGTCCGCGGGACTTACAAGAGACCCAGTACTTC. The chain recombines TRBV12-3 or TRBV12-4 with TRBJ2-5, with D perhaps matching TRBD2 (6 bases). The germline V and J ends were trimmed by 5 bases and 2 bases, with 12 bases remaining between them. The CDR3 totals 14 residues.

Many counts were recorded for this clonotype. V gene TRBV2 combines with J gene TRBJ1-1; the D gene is possibly TRBD1 (6 bases). CDR1 is SNHLY and CDR2 is FYNNEI in the germline V gene. Deletions cut 7 bases from V and 4 bases from J, with 16 bases between. The CDR3 runs to 14 residues. CDR3: CASKDLGGSTEAFF. CDR3 nucleotides: TGTGCCAGCAAAGACTTGGGGGGCAGCACTGAAGCTTTCTTT. Full variable domain (missing parts from reference TRBV2 and TRBJ1-1): EPEVTQTPSHQVTQMGQEVILRCVPISNHLYFYWYRQILGQKVEFLVSFYNNEISEKSEIFDDQFSVERPDGSNFTLKIRSTKLEDSAMYFCASKDLGGSTEAFFGQGTRLTVV.

J is TRBJ1-2 and V is TRBV14; TRBD1 might be the D (5 bases). V lost 3 bases to trimming and J lost 5 bases, with 13 bases between them. The CDR3 consists of 14 residues. Germline CDR1 and CDR2: SGHDN and FVKESK. CDR3 sequence (DNA): TGTGCCAGCAGCCACGTAGACAGTCGATATGGCTACACCTTC. This translates into CASSHVDSRYGYTF.

The rearrangement joins TRBV4-1 to TRBJ2-1; D is possibly TRBD2 (5 bases). This CDR3 region has 13 residues. In germline, CDR1 is MGHRA, CDR2 YSYEKL. With 0 bases removed from V and 14 bases from J, the gap between germline ends came to 14 bases. In DNA, the CDR3 is TGCGCCAGCAGCCAAGAAGGCCGGTGGGGAGAGTTCTTC. Translated: CASSQEGRWGEFF.